The entry below describes one TCR beta chain. As yet, its antigen is unknown. These data belong to a study of T cell responses to AZD1222 COVID-19 vaccine. General study findings and limits: Among the donors, most were white British and more were female, and clonal diversity was possibly underestimated.

Second doses at about 4 or about 12 weeks were pooled. Per the germline V gene, CDR1 is SGDLS and CDR2 is YYNGEE. V lost 0 bases, J lost 2 bases, and 5 bases lay in between. The CDR3 runs to 13 residues. Sequencing was performed with immunoSEQ multiplex PCR; in TCRdb, only in-frame clones are kept and a portion is missing. The table includes more than 90,000 clones, around 88% detected once. This TCR came from an adult who received the AZD1222 COVID-19 vaccine. The rearrangement links TRBV9 to TRBJ1-1, with D unresolved. This sample comprised peripheral blood, obtained 28 days after the second AZD1222 dose. This CDR3 reads CASSVAPNTEAFF. Written as DNA, the CDR3 is TGTGCCAGCAGCGTAGCCCCTAACACTGAAGCTTTCTTT.